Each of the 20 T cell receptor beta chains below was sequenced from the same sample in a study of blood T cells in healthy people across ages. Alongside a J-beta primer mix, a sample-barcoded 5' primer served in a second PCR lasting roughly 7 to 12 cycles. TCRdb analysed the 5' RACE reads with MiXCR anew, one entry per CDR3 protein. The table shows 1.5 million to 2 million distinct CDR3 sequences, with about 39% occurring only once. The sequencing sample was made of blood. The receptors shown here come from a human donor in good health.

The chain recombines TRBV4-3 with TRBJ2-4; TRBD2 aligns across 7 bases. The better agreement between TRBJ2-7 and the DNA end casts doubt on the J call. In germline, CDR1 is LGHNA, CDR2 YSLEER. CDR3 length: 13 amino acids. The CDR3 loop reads CASSFREDCEQYF. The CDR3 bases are TGCGCCAGCTCCTTCCGGGAGGACTGCGAGCAGTACTTC.

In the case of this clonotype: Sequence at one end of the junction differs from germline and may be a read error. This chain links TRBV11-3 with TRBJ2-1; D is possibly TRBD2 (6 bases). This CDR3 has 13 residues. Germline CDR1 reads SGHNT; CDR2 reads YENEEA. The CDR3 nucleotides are TGTGCCAGCAGCCTAGAAGCTAGCGTAGGGTTGTTCTTC. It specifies CASSLEASVGLFF.

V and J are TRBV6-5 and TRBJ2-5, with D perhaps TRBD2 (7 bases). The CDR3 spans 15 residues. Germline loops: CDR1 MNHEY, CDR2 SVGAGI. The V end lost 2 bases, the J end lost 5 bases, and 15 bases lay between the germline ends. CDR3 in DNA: TGTGCCAGCAGTTACAGGGGGGGGGCTCGCGAGACCCAGTACTTC. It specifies CASSYRGGARETQYF.

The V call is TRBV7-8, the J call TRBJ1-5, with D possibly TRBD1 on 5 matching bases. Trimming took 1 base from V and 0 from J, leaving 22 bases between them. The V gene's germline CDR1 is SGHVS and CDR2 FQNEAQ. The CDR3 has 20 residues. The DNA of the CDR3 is TGTGCCAGCAGCTTAGACACTATTCCAGGGTTTTATGCTAGCAATCAGCCCCAGCATTTT. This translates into CASSLDTIPGFYASNQPQHF.

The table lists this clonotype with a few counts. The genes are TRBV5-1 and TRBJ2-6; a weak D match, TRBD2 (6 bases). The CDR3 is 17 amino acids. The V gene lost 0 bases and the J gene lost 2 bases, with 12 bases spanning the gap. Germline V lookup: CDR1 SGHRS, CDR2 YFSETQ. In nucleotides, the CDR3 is TGCGCCAGCAGCTTGGTAACCGGAGGGGCTGGGGCCAACGTCCTGACTTTC. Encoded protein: CASSLVTGGAGANVLTF.

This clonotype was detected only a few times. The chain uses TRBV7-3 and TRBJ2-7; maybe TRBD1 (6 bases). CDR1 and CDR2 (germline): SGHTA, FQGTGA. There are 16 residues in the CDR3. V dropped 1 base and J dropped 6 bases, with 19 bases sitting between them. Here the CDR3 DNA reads TGTGCCAGCAGCTTAAATGGCAGGGGCAGCGGTGGCGAGCAGTACTTC. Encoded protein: CASSLNGRGSGGEQYF.

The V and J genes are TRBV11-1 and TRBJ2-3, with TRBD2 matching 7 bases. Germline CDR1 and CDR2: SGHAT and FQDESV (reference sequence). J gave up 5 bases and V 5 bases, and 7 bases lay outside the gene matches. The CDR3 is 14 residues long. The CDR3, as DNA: TGTGCCAGCAGCCGCACTAGCGTAATAGATACGCAGTATTTT. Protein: CASSRTSVIDTQYF.

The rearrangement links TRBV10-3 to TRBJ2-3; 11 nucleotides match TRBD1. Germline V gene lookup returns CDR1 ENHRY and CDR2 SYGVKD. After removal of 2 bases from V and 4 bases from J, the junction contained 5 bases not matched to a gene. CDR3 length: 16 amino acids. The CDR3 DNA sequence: TGTGCCATCAGTGAGCTGGACAGGGGGCCAGCAGATACGCAGTATTTT. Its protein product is CAISELDRGPADTQYF.

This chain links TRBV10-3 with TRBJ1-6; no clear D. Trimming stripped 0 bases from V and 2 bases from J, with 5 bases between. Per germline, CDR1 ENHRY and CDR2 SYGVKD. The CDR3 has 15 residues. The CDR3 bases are TGTGCCATCAGTGAGTCGGCAGCCTATAATTCACCCCTCCACTTT. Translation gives CAISESAAYNSPLHF.

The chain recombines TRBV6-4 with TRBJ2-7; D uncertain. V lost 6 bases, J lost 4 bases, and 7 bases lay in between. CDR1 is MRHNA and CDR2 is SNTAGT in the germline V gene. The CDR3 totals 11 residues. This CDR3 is CASRECYEQYF. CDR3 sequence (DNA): TGTGCCAGCAGAGAATGTTACGAGCAGTACTTC.

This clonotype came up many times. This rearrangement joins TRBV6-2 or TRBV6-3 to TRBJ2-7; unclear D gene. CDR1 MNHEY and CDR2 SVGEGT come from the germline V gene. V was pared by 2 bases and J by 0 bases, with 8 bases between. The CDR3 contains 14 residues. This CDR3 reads CASSYGGDSYEQYF. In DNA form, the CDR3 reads TGTGCCAGCAGTTACGGTGGGGACTCCTACGAGCAGTACTTC.

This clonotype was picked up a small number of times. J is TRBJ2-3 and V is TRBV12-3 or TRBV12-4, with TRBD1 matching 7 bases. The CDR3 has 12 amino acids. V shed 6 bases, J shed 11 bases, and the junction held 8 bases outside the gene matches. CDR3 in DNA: TGTGCCAGCAGGGCAACCGGGACAGTGCAGTATTTT. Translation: CASRATGTVQYF.

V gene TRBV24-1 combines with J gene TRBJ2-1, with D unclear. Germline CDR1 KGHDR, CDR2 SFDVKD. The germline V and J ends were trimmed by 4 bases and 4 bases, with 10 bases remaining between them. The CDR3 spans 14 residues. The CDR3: CATSEANKYNEQFF. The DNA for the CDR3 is TGTGCCACCAGTGAAGCTAATAAATACAATGAGCAGTTCTTC.

The CDR3 here is CASSSNTSVTGELFF. CDR3 nucleotides: TGTGCCAGCAGCTCAAATACTAGCGTCACCGGGGAGCTGTTTTTT. J is TRBJ2-2 and V is TRBV7-9; TRBD2 matches 7 bases. V shed 4 bases and J 4 bases; nucleotides not matched to a gene: 6. The germline CDR1 and CDR2 sequences are SEHNR and FQNEAQ (reference sequence). There are 15 residues in the CDR3.

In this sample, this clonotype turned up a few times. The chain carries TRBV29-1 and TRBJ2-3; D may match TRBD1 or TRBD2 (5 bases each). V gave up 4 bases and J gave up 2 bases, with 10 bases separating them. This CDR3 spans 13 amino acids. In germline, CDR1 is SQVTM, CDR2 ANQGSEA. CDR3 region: CSVAGRVTDTQYF. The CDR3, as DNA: TGCAGCGTTGCGGGGCGGGTCACAGATACGCAGTATTTT.

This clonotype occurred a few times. The CDR3 region has the DNA TGCGCCAGCAGCTTGGGAGGAGCGGGCTACACAGATACGCAGTATTTT. Protein: CASSLGGAGYTDTQYF. This chain links TRBV5-1 with TRBJ2-3; possibly TRBD2 for D (6 bases). Germline V gives CDR1 SGHRS, CDR2 YFSETQ. V was trimmed by 0 bases and J by 2 bases, leaving 13 bases between them. The CDR3 has 16 amino acids.

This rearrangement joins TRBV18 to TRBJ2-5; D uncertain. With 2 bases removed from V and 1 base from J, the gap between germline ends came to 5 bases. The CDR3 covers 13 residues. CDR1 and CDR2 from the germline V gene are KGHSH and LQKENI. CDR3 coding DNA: TGTGCCAGCTCACCATGGATCCAAGAGACCCAGTACTTC. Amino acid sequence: CASSPWIQETQYF.

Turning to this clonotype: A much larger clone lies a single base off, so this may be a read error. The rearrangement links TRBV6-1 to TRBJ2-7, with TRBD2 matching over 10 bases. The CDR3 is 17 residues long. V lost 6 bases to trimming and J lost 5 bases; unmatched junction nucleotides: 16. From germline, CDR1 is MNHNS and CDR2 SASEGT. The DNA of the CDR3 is TGTGCCAGCAGAGTCGTTGTAGCGGGGGGCACGTGCAACGAGCAGTACTTC. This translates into CASRVVVAGGTCNEQYF.

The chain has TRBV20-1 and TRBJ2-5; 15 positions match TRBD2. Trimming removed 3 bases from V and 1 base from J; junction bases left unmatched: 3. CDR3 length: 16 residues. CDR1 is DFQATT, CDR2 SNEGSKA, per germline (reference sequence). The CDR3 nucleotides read TGCAGTGCTAGCGGGACTAGCGGGGGGCCCCAAGAGACCCAGTACTTC. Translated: CSASGTSGGPQETQYF.

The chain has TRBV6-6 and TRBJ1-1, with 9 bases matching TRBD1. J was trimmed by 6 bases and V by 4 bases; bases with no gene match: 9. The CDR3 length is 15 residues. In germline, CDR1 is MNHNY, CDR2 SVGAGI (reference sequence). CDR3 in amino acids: CASSSGQGIFAEAFF. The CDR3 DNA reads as TGTGCCAGCAGTTCGGGACAGGGAATCTTCGCTGAAGCTTTCTTT.